The TCR beta chain described here comes from a study of blood T cell repertoires in COVID-19. Germline V lookup: CDR1 SGHRS, CDR2 YFSETQ. The CDR3 has 14 residues. Trimming took off 0 bases at V and 2 bases at J, with 6 bases between the two ends. Here immunoSEQ multiplex PCR was the method, and the copy in TCRdb shows in-frame clones only, minus some. The table includes more than 95,000 clones, 65% to 80% detected once. To note about this clone: This sample includes further DNA sequences coding for the same CDR3.

The specimen was peripheral blood. The rearrangement links TRBV5-1 to TRBJ1-5; D perhaps matches TRBD1 (5 bases). This TCR was sampled from a woman in her seventies with acute or convalescent COVID-19. CDR3 nucleotide sequence: TGCGCCAGCAGCTTGGGGGGCGGCAATCAGCCCCAGCATTTT. Translation gives CASSLGGGNQPQHF.